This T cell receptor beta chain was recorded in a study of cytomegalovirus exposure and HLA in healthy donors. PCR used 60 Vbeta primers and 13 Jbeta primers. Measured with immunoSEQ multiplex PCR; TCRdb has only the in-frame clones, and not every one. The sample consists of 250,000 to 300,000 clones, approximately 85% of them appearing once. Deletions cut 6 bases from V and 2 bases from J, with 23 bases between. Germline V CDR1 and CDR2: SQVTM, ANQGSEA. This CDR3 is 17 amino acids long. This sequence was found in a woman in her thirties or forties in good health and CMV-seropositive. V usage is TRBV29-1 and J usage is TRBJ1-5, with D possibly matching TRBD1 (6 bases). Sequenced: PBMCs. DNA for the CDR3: TGCAGCGTACCTACACCAAAACAGGGTATGGGCAATCAGCCCCAGCATTTT. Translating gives CSVPTPKQGMGNQPQHF.